The T cell receptor beta chain described here comes from a study of siplizumab effects on memory and regulatory T cells. The method was immunoSEQ multiplex PCR; TCRdb's version includes in-frame clones alone and lacks a portion of them. The table shows approximately 100,000 clones, with around nine tenths occurring only once. Notes on this clone: The antigen is undetermined.

Study results and limitations: Proliferating Tregs taken from siplizumab cultures were not shown to have a confirmed suppressive function. Major contributors to the alloresponse seemed to be naive T cells, which also appeared more diverse than memory cells. Many proliferating CD4+ or CD8+ clones remained unclassified. Roughly 80-97% of them could not be assigned either a naive or a memory phenotype. Only a minor fraction of alloreactive clones mapped to unstimulated subsets.

Input material: non-Treg CD4+ T cells sorted from blood. The receptor's source is a human donor in good health.

DNA for the CDR3: TGTGCCAGCTCATTAAGGTCTACAGGGGGTTCTGGAAACACCATATATTTT. This codes for CASSLRSTGGSGNTIYF. The chain combines TRBV18 with TRBJ1-3; TRBD1 matches 8 bases. V shed 5 bases and J 1 base; nucleotides not matched to a gene: 10. CDR3 length: 17 residues. Germline V gene lookup returns CDR1 KGHSH and CDR2 LQKENI.